These 30 T cell receptor beta chains share one sample of origin, sequenced in a study of blood T cell repertoires in COVID-19. Repertoires were generated with immunoSEQ multiplex PCR, while TCRdb's copy carries only in-frame clones and drops some. This repertoire shows about 250,000 clones, around 86% found once; its top ten account for 5.5% to 6.5%. The sequenced material came from peripheral blood. These receptors were collected from a woman older than 75 with COVID-19, enrolled during active disease.

J is TRBJ1-6 and V is TRBV18; 8 bases agree with TRBD1. Losses at the gene ends were 4 bases for V and 7 bases for J; bases not matched to a gene: 3. CDR1 is KGHSH, CDR2 LQKENI, per germline. CDR3 size: 14 residues. The CDR3 DNA follows: TGTGCCAGCTCACAGACAGGGGAGAATTCACCCCTCCACTTT. It encodes CASSQTGENSPLHF.

The chain couples TRBV3-1 (or the pseudogene TRBV3-2) to TRBJ2-2; D unresolved. Deletions cut 8 bases from V and 6 bases from J, with 7 bases between. This CDR3 is built from 11 residues. CDR1 and CDR2 from the germline V gene are LGHDT and YNNKEL (reference sequence). The chain's CDR3 is CASRLSGELFF. The CDR3 coding sequence is TGTGCCAGCCGACTGTCCGGGGAGCTGTTTTTT.

This chain joins TRBV13 and TRBJ2-5; 9 nucleotides match TRBD2. Germline CDR1 PRHDT, CDR2 FYEKMQ (reference sequence). The CDR3 has 15 amino acids. J was trimmed by 2 bases and V by 5 bases; bases with no gene match: 6. CDR3 bases: TGTGCCAGCAGCCCAGGACTAGCGAAACAAGAGACCCAGTACTTC. This sequence encodes CASSPGLAKQETQYF.

The chain carries TRBV28 and TRBJ1-2; D is uncertain. CDR1 is MDHEN, CDR2 SYDVKM, per germline. V was trimmed by 5 bases and J by 8 bases, leaving 15 bases between them. The length of the CDR3 is 13 residues. CDR3 residues: CASSMGRARGYTF. The DNA of the CDR3 is TGTGCCAGCAGTATGGGGAGGGCAAGAGGCTACACCTTC.

V and J are TRBV28 and TRBJ1-3; 9 bases are shared with TRBD1. CDR3 length: 14 amino acids. Germline assignment: CDR1 MDHEN and CDR2 SYDVKM. V lost 4 bases to trimming and J lost 13 bases; unmatched junction nucleotides: 11. CDR3 nucleotide sequence: TGTGCCAGCAGTTCACCACAGGGGGCACGGACTATATATTTT. This sequence encodes CASSSPQGARTIYF.

The chain has TRBV15 and TRBJ1-1; 12 bases match TRBD1. CDR1 and CDR2 from the germline V gene are LNHNV and YYDKDF (reference sequence). The junction had 14 bases not matched to a gene; V was cut back by 6 bases and J by 6 bases. This CDR3 has 17 residues. The CDR3 loop is CATSLRYGGQGASEAFF. The DNA for the CDR3 is TGTGCCACCAGTTTAAGATATGGGGGACAGGGGGCCTCTGAAGCTTTCTTT.

Only one count was recorded for this clone. The rearrangement uses TRBV11-2 and TRBJ1-2; D perhaps matches TRBD1 (6 bases). CDR1 and CDR2 from the germline V gene are SGHAT and FQNNGV. V was cut by 5 bases and J by 3 bases, with 10 bases left in between. The CDR3 covers 13 residues. In DNA form, the CDR3 reads TGTGCCAGCAGCCCCGGGACACACTATGGCTACACCTTC. It is translated as CASSPGTHYGYTF.

The chain recombines TRBV5-1 with TRBJ1-4; 8 bases are shared with TRBD1. Losses at the gene ends were 3 bases for V and 8 bases for J; bases not matched to a gene: 9. The CDR3 runs to 15 residues. Germline loops: CDR1 SGHRS, CDR2 YFSETQ. CDR3 region: CASSSTGQGGEKLFF. As DNA, the CDR3 is TGCGCCAGCAGCTCCACCGGACAGGGAGGAGAAAAACTGTTTTTT.

V usage is TRBV19 and J usage is TRBJ2-3; 8 bases are a match to TRBD1. CDR3 length: 16 amino acids. Looked up from germline, CDR1 is LNHDA and CDR2 is SQIVND (reference sequence). V gave up 2 bases and J gave up 2 bases; unmatched junction bases: 6. CDR3 sequence: CASSINRGKNTDTQYF. DNA of the CDR3: TGTGCCAGTAGTATAAACAGGGGGAAGAACACAGATACGCAGTATTTT.

The CDR3 reads CASSLDRGTEAFF. The CDR3 region has the DNA TGTGCCAGCAGTTTAGACAGGGGTACTGAAGCTTTCTTT. This chain joins TRBV12-3 or TRBV12-4 and TRBJ1-1, with TRBD1 matching 7 bases. This CDR3 comprises 13 residues. V shed 1 base, J shed 5 bases, and the junction held 1 base outside the gene matches.

The V call is TRBV2, the J call TRBJ1-2, with D unresolved. CDR1 is SNHLY and CDR2 is FYNNEI in the germline V gene. The CDR3 is 12 amino acids. V dropped 3 bases and J dropped 5 bases, with 7 bases sitting between them. This CDR3 is CASSDKLYGYTF. The CDR3 coding sequence is TGTGCCAGCAGTGACAAGCTGTATGGCTACACCTTC.

V usage is TRBV24-1 and J usage is TRBJ2-3; D perhaps matches TRBD2 (7 bases). Germline V gives CDR1 KGHDR, CDR2 SFDVKD. CDR3 size: 16 residues. With 3 bases removed from V and 4 bases from J, the gap between germline ends came to 16 bases. The CDR3 DNA is TGTGCCACCAGTGATCCCAGGGGAGGGTTTGCAGATACGCAGTATTTT. Its protein is CATSDPRGGFADTQYF.

The genes are TRBV5-1 and TRBJ1-1; no clear D gene. Germline CDR1 is SGHRS and CDR2 is YFSETQ. Deletions cut 4 bases from V and 1 base from J, with 14 bases between. The CDR3 is 15 residues long. This CDR3 is CASSPVGAANTEAFF. As DNA, the CDR3 is TGCGCCAGCAGCCCGGTGGGAGCAGCGAACACTGAAGCTTTCTTT.

V usage is TRBV11-3 and J usage is TRBJ2-1; 10 nucleotides agree with TRBD1. The CDR3 is 15 residues long. The junction had 3 bases not matched to a gene; V was cut back by 5 bases and J by 2 bases. Germline lookup yields CDR1 SGHNT and CDR2 YENEEA. CDR3 DNA: TGTGCCAGCAGCGCCGGGACAGGGGCCTACAATGAGCAGTTCTTC. It specifies CASSAGTGAYNEQFF.

V and J are TRBV6-5 and TRBJ1-1, with D hard to call. The CDR3 totals 15 residues. Trimming removed 7 bases from V and 2 bases from J, with 17 bases in between. Germline V lookup: CDR1 MNHEY, CDR2 SVGAGI. The CDR3 here is CASIREGRRNTEAFF. The CDR3 DNA is TGTGCCAGCATTAGGGAGGGCAGAAGAAACACTGAAGCTTTCTTT.

V and J are TRBV27 and TRBJ2-1, with 10 bases matching TRBD1. This CDR3 spans 15 amino acids. Germline V CDR1 and CDR2: MNHEY, SMNVEV (reference sequence). J gave up 10 bases and V 5 bases, and 11 bases lay outside the gene matches. DNA of the CDR3: TGTGCCAGCAGTAGACAGGGGGCGAATATCGGGGAGCAGTTCTTC. Amino acids: CASSRQGANIGEQFF.

The genes are TRBV19 and TRBJ1-5, with TRBD1 matching over 9 bases. Germline V gene sequence: CDR1 LNHDA, CDR2 SQIVND (reference sequence). Trimming took 4 bases from V and 1 from J; bases not matched to a gene: 5. The CDR3 extends over 16 amino acids. CDR3 loop: CASSTLGTGSNQPQHF. The CDR3 coding sequence is TGTGCCAGTAGTACCCTCGGGACAGGGAGCAATCAGCCCCAGCATTTT.

This clone was found a few times. This chain connects TRBV12-5 to TRBJ2-1; TRBD2 matches 7 bases. Germline loops: CDR1 LGHNT, CDR2 FRNRAP. V was pared by 3 bases and J by 14 bases, with 10 bases of the junction left unmatched. The CDR3 totals 13 residues. This CDR3 is CASGLDLGGTKFF. CDR3 in DNA: TGTGCTAGTGGTTTAGATCTTGGGGGGACTAAGTTCTTC.

The chain carries TRBV18 and TRBJ1-5, with a weak D call TRBD1 (6 bases). Germline V gives CDR1 KGHSH, CDR2 LQKENI. Deletions cut 4 bases from V and 2 bases from J, with 12 bases between. The CDR3 is 15 amino acids. CDR3 DNA: TGTGCCAGCTCACTACAGGGTTGGGGCAATCAGCCCCAGCATTTT. It codes for CASSLQGWGNQPQHF.

The rearrangement uses TRBV24-1 and TRBJ1-5; D remains ambiguous. V lost 6 bases to trimming and J lost 10 bases, with 9 bases between them. The CDR3 has 11 residues. Germline V gives CDR1 KGHDR, CDR2 SFDVKD. CDR3 sequence reads: CATSPPFPQHF. The CDR3 DNA reads as TGTGCCACCAGTCCCCCGTTCCCCCAGCATTTT.

The chain uses TRBV5-1 and TRBJ2-1, with TRBD2 matching over 8 bases. V dropped 6 bases and J dropped 1; count of bases not matched to a gene: 6. The germline CDR1 and CDR2 sequences are SGHRS and YFSETQ. This CDR3 contains 15 residues. The CDR3 region has the DNA TGCGCCAGCAACCCCCTAGCGGGTTCCTACAATGAGCAGTTCTTC. Encoded protein: CASNPLAGSYNEQFF.

The V and J genes are TRBV5-1 and TRBJ1-1, with 9 nucleotides matching TRBD1. CDR1 SGHRS and CDR2 YFSETQ come from the germline V gene. With 3 bases clipped from V and 4 bases from J, the junction kept 4 bases outside the gene matches. This CDR3 has 14 residues. CDR3 nucleotide sequence: TGCGCCAGCAGCTGGACAGGGGTGACCACTGAAGCTTTCTTT. Translating it yields CASSWTGVTTEAFF.

CDR3 nucleotide sequence: TGCAGCGGAAAATGGCAGTCTGAAGCTTTCTTT. Amino acids: CSGKWQSEAFF. The chain employs TRBV29-1 and TRBJ1-1, with D hard to call. The CDR3 contains 11 residues. Trimming pared 7 bases from V and 6 bases from J, leaving 12 bases between. The germline V gene has CDR1 SQVTM and CDR2 ANQGSEA. Filled out from reference TRBV29-1 and TRBJ1-1, the complete variable domain reads SAVISQKPSRDICQRGTSLTIQCQVDSQVTMMFWYRQQPGQSLTLIATANQGSEATYESGFVIDKFPISRPNLTFSTLTVSNMSPEDSSIYLCSGKWQSEAFFGQGTRLTVV.

This rearrangement joins TRBV2 to TRBJ2-7; D is possibly TRBD1 (5 bases). The germline V and J ends were trimmed by 7 bases and 3 bases, with 13 bases remaining between them. From germline, CDR1 is SNHLY and CDR2 FYNNEI. The CDR3 covers 13 residues. CDR3 loop: CASNEGAYYEQYV. CDR3 nucleotides: TGTGCCAGCAACGAAGGGGCTTACTACGAGCAGTACGTC.

J is TRBJ1-1 and V is TRBV19; 9 bases agree with TRBD1. V dropped 6 bases and J dropped 5; count of bases not matched to a gene: 4. Germline V gene lookup returns CDR1 LNHDA and CDR2 SQIVND (reference sequence). This CDR3 is built from 13 residues. This CDR3 reads CASRVQGATEAFF. Written as DNA, the CDR3 is TGTGCCAGTAGGGTACAGGGGGCTACTGAAGCTTTCTTT. Supplemented by reference TRBV19 and TRBJ1-1, the full variable domain reads DGGITQSPKYLFRKEGQNVTLSCEQNLNHDAMYWYRQDPGQGLRLIYYSQIVNDFQKGDIAEGYSVSREKKESFPLTVTSAQKNPTAFYLCASRVQGATEAFFGQGTRLTVV.

The V call is TRBV19, the J call TRBJ1-5; 11 nucleotides align to TRBD1. Trimming cost V 1 base and J 1 base; bases outside gene matches: 3. The length of the CDR3 is 17 residues. Looked up from germline, CDR1 is LNHDA and CDR2 is SQIVND (reference sequence). The CDR3 DNA reads TGTGCCAGTAGTATAGTAGGGACAGGGGGAAGCAATCAGCCCCAGCATTTT. This encodes CASSIVGTGGSNQPQHF. Looking up the rest from reference TRBV19 and TRBJ1-5 gives the full variable domain: DGGITQSPKYLFRKEGQNVTLSCEQNLNHDAMYWYRQDPGQGLRLIYYSQIVNDFQKGDIAEGYSVSREKKESFPLTVTSAQKNPTAFYLCASSIVGTGGSNQPQHFGDGTRLSIL.

The V call is TRBV4-3, the J call TRBJ1-1; D is ambiguous. Trimming removed 4 bases from V and 5 bases from J, with 11 bases in between. The CDR3 is made up of 13 amino acids. Germline CDR1 reads LGHNA; CDR2 reads YSLEER. Here the CDR3 DNA reads TGCGCCAGCAGCCGAGAAAGAGGGACTGAAGCTTTCTTT. Translation: CASSRERGTEAFF.

The chain employs TRBV6-5 and TRBJ2-5; perhaps TRBD2 as D (7 bases). V was trimmed by 3 bases and J by 5 bases, leaving 13 bases between them. The CDR3 runs 14 residues. Germline CDR1 and CDR2: MNHEY and SVGAGI. CDR3 nucleotide sequence: TGTGCCAGCAGTTATGGACTAGGGGGGGAGACCCAGTACTTC. It is translated as CASSYGLGGETQYF.

The V and J genes are TRBV3-1 (or the pseudogene TRBV3-2) and TRBJ2-5; 7 bases align to TRBD1. Trimming cost V 5 bases and J 4 bases; bases outside gene matches: 4. Germline loops: CDR1 LGHDT, CDR2 YNNKEL (reference sequence). CDR3 length equals 13 residues. CDR3 coding DNA: TGTGCCAGCAGCAGGGACAGTCCAGAGACCCAGTACTTC. Its protein product is CASSRDSPETQYF.

The V call is TRBV28, the J call TRBJ1-2, with 10 nucleotides matching TRBD1. The CDR3 covers 18 residues. J lost 4 bases, V lost 5 bases, and 16 bases had no gene match. CDR1 is MDHEN and CDR2 is SYDVKM in the germline V gene. The CDR3 loop is CASSDLGGTGVKGYGYTF. The CDR3 nucleotides read TGTGCCAGCAGTGACCTGGGGGGGACAGGGGTCAAAGGCTATGGCTACACCTTC.